This T cell receptor beta chain is from a study of T cells in Graves' hyperthyroidism and ophthalmopathy (dated by TCRdb to about 2019). About the study as a whole: A discovery cohort of about a hundred patients, roughly 43 with Graves' ophthalmopathy and more than 55 with stable Graves' hyperthyroidism, was used to find distinguishing TCR V-J signatures. Whether ophthalmopathy could be predicted prospectively was tested in an independent validation cohort made up of some 20 hyperthyroidism patients plus 17 patients who later progressed to ophthalmopathy. The 95 to 100 discovery patients were randomly divided into training and test sets at a 7:3 ratio. Following sampling, methimazole starting at 30 mg daily was given to hyperthyroidism patients, and high-dose intravenous methylprednisolone was given to ophthalmopathy patients. TCR Vbeta CDR3 sequencing of some 140 peripheral blood samples (about 45 ophthalmopathy, 75 to 85 hyperthyroidism and around 17 progressor patients) is reported in the paper. In roughly six Graves' hyperthyroidism patients, the study also compared T-cell repertoires from thyroid tissue with T-cell repertoires from blood.

The table lists this clonotype with many counts. Its antigen has not been determined. No clone much larger than this one lies a single base away; base qualities are absent. Here is what the overall study found, with its caveats: In validation, the model predicted progression to ophthalmopathy a median of approximately 6.6 months before onset, with roughly 70% sensitivity and roughly 77% specificity. In cross-validation, a model built on a 13 V-J signature told ophthalmopathy apart from stable hyperthyroidism with approximately 91% sensitivity and 81% to 82% specificity, and in testing the same model reached 80%/75%. Most expanded thyroid clonotypes (frequency above 0.001) were also detected in blood, a finding suggesting that blood repertoires may reflect thyroid immune responses. No statistical method was used to set the sample size in advance, and investigators knew the group allocation.

Amplification of TCR beta CDR3 regions was carried out from RNA transcripts. A first-round RT-PCR of the TCR CDR3 used the HTBI primer set with the Qiagen OneStep RT-PCR kit. Libraries were constructed in a second round of multiplex PCR, after which size selection and purification were carried out. Libraries were sequenced paired-end with 100 bp reads on an Illumina HiSeq2000. Turning to the authors' computational methods: SOAPnuke was used to process the raw data, removing reads that contained adapters or uncalled bases, had a mean Phred below 15, or lacked an exact match to the constant primer or identifier. COPE v1.2.5 was used to merge the high-quality paired reads, and each unique nucleotide sequence was defined as a clonotype. MiTCR v1.1 was used to align the clonotypes against IMGT TRBV, TRBD and TRBJ reference segments. The analysis was restricted to V-J combinations with a frequency above 0.0001, which together covered over 99% of the repertoires. The TCS score was defined as F50 (clonal expansion) divided by E x V (chaos), with BLOSUM62-based TCRdist calculated between CDR3 peptides within each V-J. Welch's t-statistics and random forest reduced around 550 V-J features to roughly 13, which were used in a naive Bayes classifier (R e1071). The similarity between thyroid and blood repertoires was quantified using the Morisita-Horn index. The raw public data were reprocessed by TCRdb itself: fastp quality trimming at Q25, MiXCR clonotype calling, in-frame beta chains only. Entries are consolidated by CDR3 protein sequence, retaining the most common genes and DNA. The V and J calls shown here were made by TCRdb, not taken from the authors' results. This sample is represented by more than 550,000 distinct CDR3 sequences; just under 45% of them were singletons. About 7.7% of the sample is held by the ten biggest clonotypes.

The germline ends are 8 bases apart after V is trimmed by 3 bases and J by 3 bases. Including the terminal cysteine and phenylalanine, the CDR3 comprises 13 residues. Of the read, only the CDR3 DNA is kept; its 39 bases are in frame from base 1. Via the germline V gene, CDR1 is SNHLY and CDR2 FYNNEI. Any patient with an uncontrolled infection, another autoimmune disease, pregnancy or lactation was excluded. Diagnoses relied on clinical symptoms, serum thyroxine and TRAb, thyroid ultrasound and orbital computed tomography. Total RNA was extracted with Trizol reagent, and quality was checked on an Agilent 2100 Bioanalyzer.

The sequence was collected from an adult man with Graves' disease, either hyperthyroidism or ophthalmopathy (not recorded which). This receptor chain uses TRBV2 and TRBJ1-1; the D gene lacks a confident call. The sequenced material came from peripheral blood or thyroid tissue (not recorded which). This receptor carries the CDR3 CASSDMADTEAFF. The DNA is TGTGCCAGCAGTGATATGGCAGACACTGAAGCTTTCTTT. The entire variable domain, with the stretches around the CDR3 drawn from the reference TRBV2 and TRBJ1-1 proteins, is EPEVTQTPSHQVTQMGQEVILRCVPISNHLYFYWYRQILGQKVEFLVSFYNNEISEKSEIFDDQFSVERPDGSNFTLKIRSTKLEDSAMYFCASSDMADTEAFFGQGTRLTVV.